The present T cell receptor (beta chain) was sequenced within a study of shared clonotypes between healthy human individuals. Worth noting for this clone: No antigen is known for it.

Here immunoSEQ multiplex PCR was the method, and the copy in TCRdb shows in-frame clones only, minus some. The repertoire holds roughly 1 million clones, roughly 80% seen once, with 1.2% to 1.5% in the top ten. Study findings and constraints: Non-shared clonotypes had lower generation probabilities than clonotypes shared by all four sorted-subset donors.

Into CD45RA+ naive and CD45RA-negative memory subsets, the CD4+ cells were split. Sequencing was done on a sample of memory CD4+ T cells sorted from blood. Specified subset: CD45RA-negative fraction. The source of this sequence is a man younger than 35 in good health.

Here the CDR3 DNA reads TGTGCCTGGAGTCGTCCCGGGACAGGGGAAGTTAGCTATGGCTACACCTTC. As protein: CAWSRPGTGEVSYGYTF. The chain has TRBV30 and TRBJ1-2, with 10 nucleotides matching TRBD1. This CDR3 region has 17 residues. Germline V gene sequence: CDR1 GTSNPN, CDR2 SVGIG (reference sequence). V lost 2 bases to trimming and J lost 4 bases; unmatched junction nucleotides: 13. Full variable domain (outside the CDR3, taken from reference TRBV30 and TRBJ1-2): SQTIHQWPATLVQPVGSPLSLECTVEGTSNPNLYWYRQAAGRGLQLLFYSVGIGQISSEVPQNLSASRPQDRQFILSSKKLLLSDSGFYLCAWSRPGTGEVSYGYTFGSGTRLTVV.